The rows below give T cell receptor beta chains drawn from one sample of a study of T-cell reconstitution after alpha-beta-depleted transplantation in children. From the PCR reads, TCRdb called clonotypes with MiXCR, one entry per CDR3 protein. The repertoire has 450,000 to 500,000 distinct CDR3 sequences, about 12% of them found once; the top ten carry about 5%. The starting material was PBMCs from the stem cell graft donor, obtained from the stem cell graft. Receptors originate from a human donor who donated a stem cell graft to a child with combined immunodeficiency. CDR3s include the opening cysteine and the closing phenylalanine or tryptophan. The order of the fields is V gene, J gene, clone size, D gene, CDR3 protein, CDR3 DNA. The D gene is left open where the match is weak. Clone size is not always given. Where it is, it says once, few, many or a class for expanded clones.

>TRBV12-3/TRBV12-4|TRBJ2-2|-|TRBD2
CASSLSLAVAGELFF
TGTGCCAGCAGTTTAAGTCTAGCGGTGGCCGGGGAGCTGTTTTTT
>TRBV5-1|TRBJ2-7|-|-
CASSLEQSYEQYF
TGCGCCAGCAGCTTGGAACAGTCCTACGAGCAGTACTTC
>TRBV5-1|TRBJ1-1|many|TRBD1
CASSSTGVTEAFF
TGCGCCAGCAGCTCGACAGGGGTAACTGAAGCTTTCTTT
>TRBV12-3/TRBV12-4|TRBJ2-3|many|TRBD2
CASSSVAGHGTQYF
TGTGCCAGCAGTTCGGTAGCGGGGCATGGTACGCAGTATTTT
>TRBV12-3/TRBV12-4|TRBJ2-2|many|TRBD1
CASSLSAEDRPSTGELFF
TGTGCCAGCAGTTTAAGTGCGGAGGACAGGCCGTCCACCGGGGAGCTGTTTTTT
>TRBV9|TRBJ2-1|few|TRBD2
CASSFGTSGRLGLFF
TGTGCCAGCAGCTTCGGGACTAGCGGACGCCTGGGACTGTTCTTC
>TRBV20-1|TRBJ2-1|-|-
CSSFDGTTSYNEQFF
TGCAGTTCTTTCGACGGGACAACCTCCTACAATGAGCAGTTCTTC
>TRBV15|TRBJ2-2|few|-
CATSSSGGAAGELFF
TGTGCCACCAGCAGCTCAGGAGGGGCGGCCGGGGAGCTGTTTTTT
>TRBV12-3/TRBV12-4|TRBJ1-2|-|-
CASSLFAGLIGYTF
TGTGCCAGCAGTTTATTTGCAGGGTTGATTGGCTACACCTTC
>TRBV20-1|TRBJ2-3|-|TRBD2
CSAGRTSGRTDTQYF
TGCAGTGCTGGCCGAACTAGCGGACGCACAGATACGCAGTATTTT
>TRBV5-1|TRBJ2-3|-|-
CASSLKGDSSTDTQYF
TGCGCCAGCAGCTTGAAGGGGGATTCTAGCACAGATACGCAGTATTTT
>TRBV12-3/TRBV12-4|TRBJ2-7|many|TRBD2
CASSLGGLAVPAYEQYF
TGTGCCAGCAGTTTAGGAGGACTAGCGGTCCCCGCCTACGAGCAGTACTTC
>TRBV7-8|TRBJ2-3|-|TRBD2
CASSSQVGGTDTQYF
TGTGCCAGCAGCTCCCAGGTGGGGGGGACAGATACGCAGTATTTT
>TRBV10-2|TRBJ2-7|few|-
CASSAGVWNEQYF
TGCGCCAGCAGTGCGGGGGTTTGGAACGAGCAGTACTTC
>TRBV5-6|TRBJ2-3|few|-
CASSSPRGGADTQYF
TGTGCCAGCAGCTCACCCAGGGGTGGCGCAGATACGCAGTATTTT
>TRBV15|TRBJ2-1|-|-
CATSRDFGLRTLGEQFF
TGTGCCACCAGCAGAGATTTCGGCTTGCGGACACTCGGTGAGCAGTTCTTC
>TRBV4-1|TRBJ2-7|-|-
CASSQVAGSTYEQYF
TGCGCCAGCAGCCAAGTGGCGGGGAGTACCTACGAGCAGTACTTC
>TRBV18|TRBJ2-3|many|TRBD2
CASSPRTSGSNTDTQYF
TGTGCCAGCTCACCAAGAACTAGCGGGAGTAACACAGATACGCAGTATTTT
>TRBV25-1|TRBJ1-3|few|-
CASSHRAGNTIYF
TGTGCCAGCAGTCACAGGGCGGGAAACACCATATATTTT
>TRBV7-2|TRBJ2-7|many|-
CASSPGHPYEQYF
TGTGCCAGCAGCCCGGGACACCCCTACGAGCAGTACTTC
>TRBV11-3|TRBJ2-3|few|TRBD2
CASSLIWAGEGDTQYF
TGTGCCAGCAGCTTAATCTGGGCGGGAGAGGGAGATACGCAGTATTTT
>TRBV2|TRBJ2-1|-|-
CASRRIGEQFF
TGTGCCAGCCGTCGGATCGGTGAGCAGTTCTTC
>TRBV7-3|TRBJ2-7|-|TRBD1
CASSLTGQGGYEQYF
TGTGCCAGCAGCTTAACGGGACAGGGGGGCTACGAGCAGTACTTC
>TRBV28|TRBJ1-1|many|-
CASSTGSQDTEAFF
TGTGCCAGCAGTACAGGGAGTCAGGACACTGAAGCTTTCTTT
>TRBV12-3/TRBV12-4|TRBJ2-2|-|-
CASRYQGSTGELFF
TGTGCCAGCAGGTATCAGGGTTCCACCGGGGAGCTGTTTTTT
>TRBV7-2|TRBJ2-7|many|-
CASSLAHAYEQYF
TGTGCCAGCAGCTTAGCGCACGCCTACGAGCAGTACTTC
>TRBV24-1|TRBJ2-3|many|-
CATSDPVRGSTDTQYF
TGTGCCACCAGTGACCCCGTCAGGGGTAGCACAGATACGCAGTATTTT
>TRBV25-1|TRBJ2-3|many|TRBD2
CASSEWGGFTDTQYF
TGTGCCAGCAGTGAATGGGGGGGATTTACAGATACGCAGTATTTT
>TRBV2|TRBJ2-1|-|-
CASRPNINNEQFF
TGTGCCAGCAGGCCAAACATAAACAATGAGCAGTTCTTC
>TRBV10-3|TRBJ2-7|-|-
CAISESGQGGYSYEQYF
TGTGCCATCAGTGAGTCGGGGCAGGGTGGCTACTCCTACGAGCAGTACTTC
>TRBV3-1|TRBJ2-2|few|-
CASSQVMPTGELFF
TGTGCCAGCAGCCAAGTCATGCCCACCGGGGAGCTGTTTTTT
>TRBV13|TRBJ1-1|-|TRBD1
CASSSSPLFLDRVVIENTEAFF
TGTGCCAGCAGCTCCTCTCCATTGTTCTTGGACAGGGTCGTGATAGAGAACACTGAAGCTTTCTTT
>TRBV3-1|TRBJ2-3|few|-
CASSSTLDHTDTQYF
TGTGCCAGCAGCTCGACCCTGGACCACACAGATACGCAGTATTTT
>TRBV12-3/TRBV12-4|TRBJ2-3|few|-
CASSPSVDTQYF
TGTGCCAGCAGTCCTTCAGTAGATACGCAGTATTTT
>TRBV12-3/TRBV12-4|TRBJ1-3|few|-
CASSPMAGEGNTIYF
TGTGCCAGCTCCCCAATGGCCGGGGAGGGAAACACCATATATTTT
>TRBV12-3/TRBV12-4|TRBJ2-2|-|-
CASSRNYEGGELFF
TGTGCCAGCAGCCGCAATTATGAGGGCGGGGAGCTGTTTTTT
>TRBV3-1|TRBJ2-7|few|TRBD1
CASSETGVHEQYF
TGTGCCAGCAGCGAGACAGGGGTCCACGAGCAGTACTTC
>TRBV28|TRBJ2-5|few|TRBD1
CASRTGGDGQETQYF
TGTGCCAGCAGGACAGGGGGCGACGGCCAAGAGACCCAGTACTTC
>TRBV6-1|TRBJ2-1|-|-
CASSIGEGVTQGTYNEQFF
TGTGCCAGCAGTATAGGGGAAGGGGTCACACAGGGCACCTACAATGAGCAGTTCTTC
>TRBV5-4|TRBJ2-3|-|TRBD2
CASSLYYTSGNADTQYF
TGTGCCAGCAGCTTGTACTATACTAGCGGGAACGCAGATACGCAGTATTTT
>TRBV12-3/TRBV12-4|TRBJ2-3|few|-
CASRVSGGRGDTQYF
TGTGCCAGCAGAGTTAGCGGCGGGCGAGGTGATACGCAGTATTTT
>TRBV5-1|TRBJ2-1|-|TRBD1
CASSQRQGHNEQFF
TGCGCCAGCAGCCAGAGACAGGGCCACAATGAGCAGTTCTTC
>TRBV15|TRBJ1-5|-|-
CATNTGNQPQHF
TGTGCCACCAATACAGGGAATCAGCCCCAGCATTTT
>TRBV12-3/TRBV12-4|TRBJ1-6|few|TRBD1
CASTPTGGNSPLHF
TGTGCCAGCACCCCGACAGGGGGAAATTCACCCCTCCACTTT
>TRBV7-6|TRBJ2-1|many|TRBD2
CASSPLAGGSHEQFF
TGTGCCAGCAGCCCCCTTGCGGGGGGGTCCCATGAGCAGTTCTTC
>TRBV4-3|TRBJ2-3|-|TRBD1
CASSQQTGTGIPDTQYF
TGCGCCAGCAGCCAACAAACCGGGACAGGGATCCCAGATACGCAGTATTTT
>TRBV7-9|TRBJ2-1|many|-
CASSLGRAVDYNEQFF
TGTGCCAGCAGCTTAGGCCGGGCCGTCGACTACAATGAGCAGTTCTTC
>TRBV4-2|TRBJ2-7|-|TRBD1
CASSQFGQGAYEQYF
TGTGCCAGCAGCCAATTCGGACAGGGGGCCTACGAGCAGTACTTC
>TRBV5-1|TRBJ2-3|many|-
CASSLSTAQDTQYF
TGCGCCAGCAGCTTATCGACAGCCCAAGATACGCAGTATTTT
>TRBV20-1|TRBJ2-3|few|TRBD2
CSATSPGLAGGHRTDTQYF
TGCAGTGCTACCTCCCCTGGACTAGCGGGGGGGCATCGTACAGATACGCAGTATTTT
>TRBV5-1|TRBJ1-4|many|-
CASTTGRKTTNEKLFF
TGCGCCAGCACCACTGGGCGCAAGACAACTAATGAAAAACTGTTTTTT
>TRBV10-3|TRBJ1-2|-|-
CAISESSSARRSYTF
TGTGCCATCAGTGAGTCGAGCTCGGCCAGGAGGAGCTACACCTTC
>TRBV20-1|TRBJ1-5|many|TRBD1
CSALPGQGGNQPQHF
TGCAGTGCTCTCCCGGGACAGGGAGGCAATCAGCCCCAGCATTTT
>TRBV20-1|TRBJ2-7|-|-
CSAREQGYEQYF
TGCAGTGCTAGGGAACAGGGATACGAGCAGTACTTC
>TRBV20-1|TRBJ2-1|many|-
CSARDRGSSYNEQFF
TGCAGTGCTAGAGATCGAGGGAGCTCCTACAATGAGCAGTTCTTC
>TRBV12-3/TRBV12-4|TRBJ2-2|-|TRBD1
CASSTTGVHTGELFF
TGTGCCAGCAGTACTACAGGGGTCCACACCGGGGAGCTGTTTTTT